These 13 T cell receptor beta chains originate from one sample sequenced in a study of beta chain features in type 1 diabetes. The isolated RNA, all of it, was reverse transcribed, so expressed TCRB transcripts were what got sequenced. Using immunoSEQ multiplex PCR, the repertoire was profiled, and TCRdb retains in-frame clones only, with some absent. This sample has 200,000 to 250,000 clones, with around 68% found just once. The source material was naive CD4+ T cells from blood. Receptors originate from a man in his thirties or forties in good health.

The chain recombines TRBV29-1 with TRBJ2-7; 9 bases match TRBD1. The V segment lost 5 bases and the J segment 4 bases; nucleotides outside the gene matches: 9. This CDR3 is built from 14 residues. Germline lookup yields CDR1 SQVTM and CDR2 ANQGSEA. The CDR3 loop reads CSVKTGGHGYEQYF. The CDR3 nucleotides read TGCAGCGTTAAGACAGGGGGACATGGATACGAGCAGTACTTC.

The chain has TRBV30 and TRBJ1-1, with D perhaps matching TRBD1 (6 bases). The CDR3 is made up of 13 amino acids. Trimming removed 4 bases at V and 4 bases at J, with 13 bases between. In germline, CDR1 is GTSNPN, CDR2 SVGIG (reference sequence). CDR3 DNA: TGTGCCTGGAATCAGGGGATCGGCACTGAAGCTTTCTTT. Residues: CAWNQGIGTEAFF.

The genes are TRBV6-6 and TRBJ2-7, with no clear D. The CDR3 length is 12 residues. Trimming took 0 bases from V and 2 from J, leaving 2 bases between them. Germline V gives CDR1 MNHNY, CDR2 SVGAGI (reference sequence). The CDR3 nucleotides read TGTGCCAGCAGTTACTCGGCCTACGAGCAGTACTTC. It translates to CASSYSAYEQYF.

The V and J genes are TRBV9 and TRBJ2-3, with D perhaps TRBD1 (6 bases). Germline V gene data show CDR1 as SGDLS and CDR2 as YYNGEE. The V and J ends lost 4 bases and 2 bases respectively, with 17 bases between them. The CDR3 is 16 residues long. The CDR3 coding sequence is TGTGCCAGCAGCCCAACGGGACATCTGGCCACAGATACGCAGTATTTT. It encodes CASSPTGHLATDTQYF.

The chain links TRBV5-4 to TRBJ2-1; 13 nucleotides agree with TRBD2. Germline V gives CDR1 SGHNT, CDR2 YYREEE (reference sequence). This CDR3 is built from 14 residues. The trim removed 7 bases at V and 14 bases at J, leaving 12 bases unmatched. The CDR3 sequence is CASGRTSGSNGEFF. CDR3 bases: TGTGCCAGCGGGCGGACTAGCGGGAGTAACGGGGAGTTCTTC.

This clone was counted a single time. The V and J genes are TRBV4-3 and TRBJ2-7, with D possibly matching TRBD1 (6 bases). Germline values: CDR1 LGHNA, CDR2 YSLEER. Trimming shortened V by 0 bases and J by 0 bases, and 9 bases separated the two germline ends. The CDR3 has 15 amino acids. CDR3 in DNA: TGCGCCAGCAGCCAAGAACGACAGGACTCCTACGAGCAGTACTTC. Its protein product is CASSQERQDSYEQYF.

The chain has TRBV6-5 and TRBJ2-7; D uncertain. Germline loops: CDR1 MNHEY, CDR2 SVGAGI. Trimming took 5 bases from V and 6 from J, leaving 11 bases between them. This CDR3 has 12 residues. The CDR3 protein is CASSETRIEQYF. Here the CDR3 DNA reads TGTGCCAGCAGTGAGACCAGAATCGAGCAGTACTTC.

V gene TRBV30 combines with J gene TRBJ2-3; TRBD1 matches 9 bases. The V segment lost 0 bases and the J segment 5 bases; nucleotides outside the gene matches: 6. This CDR3 is 15 amino acids long. CDR1 is GTSNPN, CDR2 SVGIG, per germline (reference sequence). The CDR3 sequence is CAWSVMGQGVDTQYF. The CDR3 DNA follows: TGTGCCTGGAGTGTAATGGGACAGGGCGTAGATACGCAGTATTTT. The variable domain in full, with the rest retrieved from reference TRBV30 and TRBJ2-3, is SQTIHQWPATLVQPVGSPLSLECTVEGTSNPNLYWYRQAAGRGLQLLFYSVGIGQISSEVPQNLSASRPQDRQFILSSKKLLLSDSGFYLCAWSVMGQGVDTQYFGPGTRLTVL.

The chain carries TRBV29-1 and TRBJ1-1; D ambiguous. In germline, CDR1 is SQVTM, CDR2 ANQGSEA. The CDR3 runs to 13 residues. With 6 bases removed from V and 1 base from J, the gap between germline ends came to 12 bases. The CDR3 coding sequence is TGCAGCGTAGGACGGGGAGAGAACACTGAAGCTTTCTTT. Translated: CSVGRGENTEAFF.

The CDR3 DNA sequence: TGTGCCAGCAGCTTAGGACTAGCGGGGTTGGAGACCCAGTACTTC. Translated: CASSLGLAGLETQYF. The chain employs TRBV7-2 and TRBJ2-5; 11 nucleotides match TRBD2. The CDR3 sequence is 15 residues long. J lost 5 bases, V lost 1 base, and 3 bases had no gene match. The germline V gene encodes CDR1 SGHTA and CDR2 FQGNSA.

This chain links TRBV30 with TRBJ1-1; 10 nucleotides align to TRBD1. This CDR3 is 17 amino acids long. Germline CDR1 reads GTSNPN; CDR2 reads SVGIG (reference sequence). J was trimmed by 4 bases and V by 2 bases; bases with no gene match: 13. The DNA for the CDR3 is TGTGCCTGGAGTCCTTATCCGGGACAGGGGCTGCCCACTGAAGCTTTCTTT. Translating gives CAWSPYPGQGLPTEAFF. The whole variable domain, remainder taken from reference TRBV30 and TRBJ1-1, is SQTIHQWPATLVQPVGSPLSLECTVEGTSNPNLYWYRQAAGRGLQLLFYSVGIGQISSEVPQNLSASRPQDRQFILSSKKLLLSDSGFYLCAWSPYPGQGLPTEAFFGQGTRLTVV.

The gene calls are TRBV5-4 and TRBJ1-1, with 9 bases fitting TRBD1. The CDR3 runs to 16 residues. CDR1 is SGHNT, CDR2 YYREEE, per germline (reference sequence). The junction had 8 bases not matched to a gene; V was cut back by 4 bases and J by 1 base. This CDR3 reads CASSQTGTGTNTEAFF. Written as DNA, the CDR3 is TGTGCCAGCAGCCAGACCGGGACAGGGACGAACACTGAAGCTTTCTTT.

The CDR3 region has the DNA TGTGCCAGTAGTATGGGGGAGACCCAGTACTTC. Its translation: CASSMGETQYF. The chain couples TRBV19 to TRBJ2-5; the D is unclear. This CDR3 is 11 amino acids long. Germline CDR1 LNHDA, CDR2 SQIVND (reference sequence). The V end was cut by 3 bases, the J end by 5 bases, with 4 bases between.